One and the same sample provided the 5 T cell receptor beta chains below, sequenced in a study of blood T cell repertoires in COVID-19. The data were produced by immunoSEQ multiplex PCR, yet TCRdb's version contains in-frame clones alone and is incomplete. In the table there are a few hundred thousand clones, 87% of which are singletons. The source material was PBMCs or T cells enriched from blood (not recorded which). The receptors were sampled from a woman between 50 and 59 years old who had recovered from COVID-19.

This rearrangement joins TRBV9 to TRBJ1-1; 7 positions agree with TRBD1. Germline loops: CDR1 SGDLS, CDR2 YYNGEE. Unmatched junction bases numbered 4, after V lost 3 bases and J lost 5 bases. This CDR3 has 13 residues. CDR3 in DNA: TGTGCCAGCAGCGCCAGGGGGGATACTGAAGCTTTCTTT. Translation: CASSARGDTEAFF.

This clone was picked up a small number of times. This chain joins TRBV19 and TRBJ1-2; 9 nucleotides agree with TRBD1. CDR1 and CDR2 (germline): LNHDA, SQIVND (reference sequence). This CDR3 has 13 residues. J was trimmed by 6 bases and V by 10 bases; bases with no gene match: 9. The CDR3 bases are TGTGCCACCCGGGACAGGGAGCTCGATGGCTACACCTTC. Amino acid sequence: CATRDRELDGYTF.

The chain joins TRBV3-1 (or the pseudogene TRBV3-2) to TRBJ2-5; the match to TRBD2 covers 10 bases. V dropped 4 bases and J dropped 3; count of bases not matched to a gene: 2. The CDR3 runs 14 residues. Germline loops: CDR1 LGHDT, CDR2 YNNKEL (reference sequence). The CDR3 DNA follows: TGTGCCAGCAGCCTTCTAGCGGGGGAAGAGACCCAGTACTTC. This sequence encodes CASSLLAGEETQYF.

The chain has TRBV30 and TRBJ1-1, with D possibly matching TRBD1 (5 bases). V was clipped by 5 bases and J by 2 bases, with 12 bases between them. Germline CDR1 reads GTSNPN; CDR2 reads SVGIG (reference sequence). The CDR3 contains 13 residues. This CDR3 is CAWDRLSNTEAFF. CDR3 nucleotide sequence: TGTGCCTGGGACAGACTATCTAACACTGAAGCTTTCTTT.

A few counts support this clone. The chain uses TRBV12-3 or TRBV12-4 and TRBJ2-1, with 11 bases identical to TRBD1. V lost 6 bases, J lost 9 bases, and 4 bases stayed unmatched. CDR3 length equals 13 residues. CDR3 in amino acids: CASRWTGGGEQFF. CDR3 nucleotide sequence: TGTGCCAGCAGATGGACAGGGGGCGGTGAGCAGTTCTTC.